A selection of T cell receptor beta chains follows, all from one sample in a study of blood T cell repertoires in COVID-19. Measured with immunoSEQ multiplex PCR; TCRdb has only the in-frame clones, and not every one. The sample includes under 550,000 clones, approximately 90% of them seen just once. Input material: peripheral blood. The receptors here all came from a man between 18 and 35 years old with COVID-19, enrolled during active disease. CDR3s include the opening cysteine and the closing phenylalanine or tryptophan. D genes are given only for firm matches. The size entry is marked missing in some rows and otherwise reads once, few, many or a size class.

d_call | j_call | v_call | clone_size | cdr3_aa | cdr3_nt
- | TRBJ2-7 | TRBV11-2 | once | CASSQGIRAYEQYF | TGTGCCAGCAGTCAGGGAATTAGGGCCTACGAGCAGTACTTC
- | TRBJ2-1 | TRBV19 | - | CASSIEKRVTNEQFF | TGTGCCAGTAGTATTGAGAAGCGGGTGACCAATGAGCAGTTCTTC
TRBD1 | TRBJ2-7 | TRBV5-1 | - | CASYLGQGEGEQYF | TGCGCCAGCTACCTTGGACAGGGGGAGGGCGAGCAGTACTTC
TRBD1 | TRBJ1-4 | TRBV2 | - | CASNRQGFNEKLFF | TGTGCCAGCAATCGACAGGGCTTTAATGAAAAACTGTTTTTT
- | TRBJ1-2 | TRBV2 | - | CARIQGLSGYTF | TGTGCCAGAATACAGGGTCTTAGTGGCTACACCTTC
TRBD2 | TRBJ2-2 | TRBV12-5 | - | CASGPPSGRGTGELFF | TGTGCTAGTGGCCCTCCTAGCGGGAGAGGCACCGGGGAGCTGTTTTTT
TRBD1 | TRBJ2-7 | TRBV6-5 | once | CASSPGTDFYEQYF | TGTGCCAGCAGCCCCGGGACAGACTTCTACGAGCAGTACTTC
TRBD1 | TRBJ1-5 | TRBV6-5 | - | CASRRRGLSQPQHF | TGTGCCAGCAGGCGGAGGGGGCTAAGTCAGCCCCAGCATTTT
- | TRBJ2-3 | TRBV20-1 | - | CSARSRDTQYF | TGCAGTGCTAGGTCTCGAGATACGCAGTATTTT
- | TRBJ2-5 | TRBV9 | - | CASSVAGVGETQYF | TGTGCCAGCAGCGTAGCGGGGGTCGGCGAGACCCAGTACTTC
- | TRBJ1-5 | TRBV28 | - | CASSLGGPSHQPQHF | TGTGCCAGCAGTTTAGGGGGCCCCAGCCATCAGCCCCAGCATTTT
TRBD1 | TRBJ1-1 | TRBV7-2 | - | CASSTYPTGGNTEAFF | TGTGCCAGCAGCACCTACCCGACAGGGGGGAACACTGAAGCTTTCTTT
- | TRBJ2-1 | TRBV2 | - | CASSIGEGYNEQFF | TGTGCCAGCTCAATAGGGGAAGGATACAATGAGCAGTTCTTC
- | TRBJ1-1 | TRBV14 | few | CASSQGTDWIENTEAFF | TGTGCCAGCAGCCAAGGCACGGACTGGATAGAGAACACTGAAGCTTTCTTT
TRBD1 | TRBJ1-5 | TRBV10-2 | once | CASARGVNQPQHF | TGCGCCAGCGCCAGGGGGGTCAATCAGCCCCAGCATTTT
- | TRBJ2-5 | TRBV5-1 | - | CAIKIVGEVQETQYF | TGCGCCATCAAAATTGTGGGGGAGGTCCAAGAGACCCAGTACTTC
TRBD1 | TRBJ2-1 | TRBV4-1 | - | CASSSRADRAYNEQFF | TGCGCCAGCAGCTCGAGGGCGGACAGGGCCTACAATGAGCAGTTCTTC
- | TRBJ2-2 | TRBV3-1/TRBV3-2 | - | CASEYRNTGELFF | TGTGCCAGCGAGTACAGAAACACCGGGGAGCTGTTTTTT
- | TRBJ1-2 | TRBV30 | few | CAWSVRIHGGYTF | TGTGCCTGGAGTGTCAGAATCCATGGTGGCTACACCTTC
TRBD1 | TRBJ1-5 | TRBV18 | - | CASSPQGGSNQPQHF | TGTGCCAGCTCACCTCAGGGGGGAAGCAATCAGCCCCAGCATTTT
TRBD1 | TRBJ2-1 | TRBV4-1 | - | CASSQDGTGSYNEQFF | TGCGCCAGCAGCCAAGACGGGACAGGGTCCTACAATGAGCAGTTCTTC
- | TRBJ2-2 | TRBV11-1 | - | CASSLRQYTGELFF | TGTGCCAGCAGCTTAAGACAGTACACCGGGGAGCTGTTTTTT
TRBD1 | TRBJ1-5 | TRBV6-5 | - | CASRVDRGSNQPQHF | TGTGCCAGCAGGGTGGACAGGGGGAGCAATCAGCCCCAGCATTTT
TRBD1 | TRBJ1-6 | TRBV18 | - | CASSPRDGTGQSPLHF | TGTGCCAGCTCACCACGGGATGGGACAGGGCAATCACCCCTCCACTTT
- | TRBJ2-2 | TRBV19 | - | CASSEQGLYTGELFF | TGTGCCAGTAGTGAACAGGGTTTGTACACCGGGGAGCTGTTTTTT
TRBD2 | TRBJ2-4 | TRBV7-9 | - | CASSLSGADIQYF | TGTGCCAGCAGTCTAAGCGGGGCGGACATTCAGTACTTC
- | TRBJ2-1 | TRBV7-9 | - | CASSWEARGYLSSYNEQFF | TGTGCCAGCAGCTGGGAAGCCAGGGGTTACTTAAGCTCCTACAATGAGCAGTTCTTC
TRBD2 | TRBJ2-2 | TRBV27 | - | CASQRGRGAGELFF | TGTGCCAGCCAACGGGGGAGGGGTGCCGGGGAGCTGTTTTTT
- | TRBJ2-7 | TRBV28 | - | CASSTGSYEQYF | TGTGCCAGCAGTACGGGCTCCTACGAGCAGTACTTC
- | TRBJ2-7 | TRBV18 | - | CASSPPQGRINEQYF | TGTGCCAGCTCACCCCCCCAGGGGAGAATCAACGAGCAGTACTTC
- | TRBJ1-2 | TRBV12-3/TRBV12-4 | - | CASSLRGERTF | TGTGCCAGCAGTCTAAGGGGCGAAAGGACCTTC
- | TRBJ1-2 | TRBV7-6 | - | CASSLGSLYGYTF | TGTGCCAGCAGCTTAGGATCACTCTATGGCTACACCTTC
TRBD1 | TRBJ2-5 | TRBV5-5 | - | CASSLVAGGKETQYF | TGTGCCAGCAGCTTGGTGGCAGGGGGTAAGGAGACCCAGTACTTC
TRBD2 | TRBJ2-1 | TRBV7-8 | once | CASSPRGASGGVNEQFF | TGTGCCAGCAGCCCCCGTGGGGCTAGCGGGGGTGTGAATGAGCAGTTCTTC
TRBD1 | TRBJ1-2 | TRBV19 | - | CASSLGQGFEYGYTF | TGTGCCAGTAGTTTGGGACAGGGTTTTGAGTACGGCTACACCTTC
- | TRBJ2-1 | TRBV7-5 | - | CVRSLREGGRRDGYNEQFF | TGTGTCAGAAGCTTAAGGGAGGGGGGTAGGAGGGACGGTTACAATGAGCAGTTCTTC
TRBD2 | TRBJ2-3 | TRBV5-1 | - | CASTFSGSSDTQYF | TGCGCCAGTACCTTTAGCGGGAGTTCAGATACGCAGTATTTT
- | TRBJ2-3 | TRBV5-1 | - | CASSLRQGGTDTQYF | TGCGCCAGCAGCTTGAGGCAGGGTGGCACAGATACGCAGTATTTT
TRBD1 | TRBJ2-7 | TRBV7-9 | - | CASSFTGTDSYEQYF | TGTGCCAGCAGCTTCACCGGGACAGACTCCTACGAGCAGTACTTC
TRBD2 | TRBJ2-4 | TRBV5-6 | - | CASSFTSGSKNIQYF | TGTGCCAGCAGCTTCACTAGCGGAAGCAAAAACATTCAGTACTTC
- | TRBJ1-1 | TRBV6-6 | - | CASSPERVNTEAFF | TGTGCCAGCAGTCCCGAGAGAGTGAACACTGAAGCTTTCTTT
- | TRBJ2-3 | TRBV29-1 | few | CSVEARDTQYF | TGCAGCGTCGAAGCCAGGGATACGCAGTATTTT
- | TRBJ2-2 | TRBV14 | - | CASSQGTGINTGELFF | TGTGCCAGCAGCCAAGGAACAGGGATAAACACCGGGGAGCTGTTTTTT
- | TRBJ2-6 | TRBV19 | - | CASSMSGANVLTF | TGTGCCAGTAGTATGTCAGGGGCCAACGTCCTGACTTTC